Each of the 7 T cell receptor beta chains below was sequenced from the same sample in a study of PD-L1 blockade in urothelial cancer. The time point here: peripheral blood 6 weeks after treatment start. Profiling relied on immunoSEQ multiplex PCR, and the TCRdb table lists in-frame clones only, not all of them. Of 95,000 to 150,000 clones in the sample, 86% were seen once. The source material was PBMCs, sampled around atezolizumab (anti-PD-L1) treatment. These receptors came from a man aged 50 to 60 with urothelial cancer.

This chain uses TRBV4-1 with TRBJ2-2, with D perhaps TRBD1 (6 bases). V lost 2 bases to trimming and J lost 2 bases, with 12 bases between them. Germline V gene data show CDR1 as MGHRA and CDR2 as YSYEKL. The CDR3 contains 16 residues. The CDR3 reads CASSQPPQGNTGELFF. Written as DNA, the CDR3 is TGCGCCAGCAGCCAACCACCACAGGGTAACACCGGGGAGCTGTTTTTT.

The rearrangement joins TRBV5-1 to TRBJ2-7; 9 bases fit TRBD2. J gave up 1 base and V 0 bases, and 2 bases lay outside the gene matches. The CDR3 totals 15 residues. CDR1 is SGHRS and CDR2 is YFSETQ in the germline V gene. CDR3 coding DNA: TGCGCCAGCAGCTTGGGTAGCGGGGGTTCCTACGAGCAGTACTTC. Translating it yields CASSLGSGGSYEQYF.

The J gene is TRBJ2-7, the V gene TRBV11-3; no definite D call. V was clipped by 1 base and J by 3 bases, with 7 bases between them. This CDR3 is built from 13 residues. Germline V gives CDR1 SGHNT, CDR2 YENEEA. The CDR3 sequence is CASSLGHGYEQYF. CDR3 nucleotides: TGTGCCAGCAGCTTAGGACACGGCTACGAGCAGTACTTC.

This clone appeared a few times. The chain uses TRBV19 and TRBJ1-1, with 9 bases aligning to TRBD1. CDR1 LNHDA and CDR2 SQIVND come from the germline V gene (reference sequence). V shed 6 bases, J shed 0 bases, and the junction held 5 bases outside the gene matches. The CDR3 contains 15 residues. The CDR3 DNA follows: TGTGCCAGTAGCGTACAGGGGGCTGTGAACACTGAAGCTTTCTTT. It is translated as CASSVQGAVNTEAFF.

The genes are TRBV11-3 and TRBJ2-1; D may be TRBD2 (6 bases). This CDR3 contains 13 residues. V was cut by 5 bases and J by 4 bases, with 9 bases left in between. CDR1 and CDR2 (germline): SGHNT, YENEEA. In nucleotides, the CDR3 is TGTGCCAGCAGCCCGGGACTTTACAATGAGCAGTTCTTC. It encodes CASSPGLYNEQFF.

This sequence joins TRBV5-1 and TRBJ2-1; TRBD2 aligns across 7 bases. Losses at the gene ends were 4 bases for V and 4 bases for J; bases not matched to a gene: 8. CDR3 length: 15 residues. Per the germline V gene, CDR1 is SGHRS and CDR2 is YFSETQ. DNA of the CDR3: TGCGCCAGCAGCCGTGGGGGGGAGGGGTACAATGAGCAGTTCTTC. It yields the protein CASSRGGEGYNEQFF.

The chain carries TRBV18 and TRBJ2-1; D is uncertain. V was trimmed by 1 base and J by 9 bases, leaving 7 bases between them. This CDR3 has 12 residues. CDR1 KGHSH and CDR2 LQKENI come from the germline V gene. CDR3 coding DNA: TGTGCCAGCTCACCACTTGGCATTGAGCAGTTCTTC. Translated, it gives CASSPLGIEQFF.